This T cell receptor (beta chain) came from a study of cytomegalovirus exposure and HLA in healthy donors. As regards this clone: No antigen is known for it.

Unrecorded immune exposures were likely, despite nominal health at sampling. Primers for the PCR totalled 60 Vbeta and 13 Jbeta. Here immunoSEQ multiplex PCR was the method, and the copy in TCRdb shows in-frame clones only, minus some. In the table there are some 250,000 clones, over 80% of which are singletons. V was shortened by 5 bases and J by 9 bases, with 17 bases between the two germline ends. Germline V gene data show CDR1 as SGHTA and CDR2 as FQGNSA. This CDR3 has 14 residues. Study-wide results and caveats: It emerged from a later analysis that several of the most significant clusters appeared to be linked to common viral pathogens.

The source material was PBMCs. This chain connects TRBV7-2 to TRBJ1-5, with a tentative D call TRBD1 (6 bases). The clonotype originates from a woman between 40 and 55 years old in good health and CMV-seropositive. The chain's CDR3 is CASSQGQGGWPQHF. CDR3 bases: TGTGCCAGCAGCCAGGGGCAGGGTGGTTGGCCCCAGCATTTT.